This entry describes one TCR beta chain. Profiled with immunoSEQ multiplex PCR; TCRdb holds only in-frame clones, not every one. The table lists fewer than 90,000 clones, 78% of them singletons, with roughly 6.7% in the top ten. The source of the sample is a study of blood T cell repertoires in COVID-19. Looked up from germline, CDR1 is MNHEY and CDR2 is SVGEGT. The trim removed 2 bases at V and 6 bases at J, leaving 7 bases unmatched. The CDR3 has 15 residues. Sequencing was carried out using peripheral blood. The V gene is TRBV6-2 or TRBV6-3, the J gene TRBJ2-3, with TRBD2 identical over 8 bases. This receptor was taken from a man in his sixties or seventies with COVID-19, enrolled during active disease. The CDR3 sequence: CASSYVAGRGDTQYF. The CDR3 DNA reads TGTGCCAGCAGTTACGTAGCGGGAAGGGGCGATACGCAGTATTTT.